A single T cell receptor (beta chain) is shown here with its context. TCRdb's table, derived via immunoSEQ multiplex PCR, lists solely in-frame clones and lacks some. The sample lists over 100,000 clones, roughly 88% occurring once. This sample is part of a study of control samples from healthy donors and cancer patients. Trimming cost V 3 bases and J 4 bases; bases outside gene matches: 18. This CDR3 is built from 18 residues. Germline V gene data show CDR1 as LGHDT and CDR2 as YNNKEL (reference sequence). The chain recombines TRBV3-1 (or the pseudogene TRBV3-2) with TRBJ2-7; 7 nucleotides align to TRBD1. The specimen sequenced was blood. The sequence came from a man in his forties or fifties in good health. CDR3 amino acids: CASSQRLSEAGGRYEQYF. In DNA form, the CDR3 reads TGTGCCAGCAGCCAGAGACTTTCTGAGGCAGGGGGACGTTACGAGCAGTACTTC.